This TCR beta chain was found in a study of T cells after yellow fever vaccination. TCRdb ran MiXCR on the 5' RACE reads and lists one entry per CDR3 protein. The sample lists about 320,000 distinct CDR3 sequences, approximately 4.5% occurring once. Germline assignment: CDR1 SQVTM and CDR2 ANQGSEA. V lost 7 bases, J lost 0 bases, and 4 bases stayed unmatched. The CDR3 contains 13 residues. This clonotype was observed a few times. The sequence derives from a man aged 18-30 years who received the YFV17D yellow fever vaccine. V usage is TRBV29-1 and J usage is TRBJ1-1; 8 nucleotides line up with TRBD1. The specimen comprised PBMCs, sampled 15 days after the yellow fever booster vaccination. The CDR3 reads CSGGQGLNTEAFF. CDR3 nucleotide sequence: TGCAGCGGCGGACAGGGCTTGAACACTGAAGCTTTCTTT.